This T cell receptor (beta chain) appears in the sequencing data of a study of response to subunit inactivated influenza vaccine. Study results and limitations: Each seasonal influenza vaccination, the authors suggested, recruits few new T cells.

This clonotype was counted many times. The antigen is not known. The CDR3 totals 14 residues. V lost 7 bases, J lost 0 bases, and 11 bases lay in between. Germline CDR1 MNHEY, CDR2 SVGEGT. Each CDR3 protein is one row after TCRdb ran MiXCR on the RT-PCR reads. The sample has approximately 500,000 distinct CDR3 sequences, 10% to 15% seen once. Sequenced material: PBMCs from blood, taken 40 to 50 days after vaccination. The chain joins TRBV6-2 or TRBV6-3 to TRBJ2-3; D may be TRBD2 (6 bases). This sequence was found in a man aged 50-59 years who received an inactivated influenza vaccine. The CDR3 DNA reads TGTGCCAGCACCGACGGGGGTAGCACAGATACGCAGTATTTT. Amino acid sequence: CASTDGGSTDTQYF.